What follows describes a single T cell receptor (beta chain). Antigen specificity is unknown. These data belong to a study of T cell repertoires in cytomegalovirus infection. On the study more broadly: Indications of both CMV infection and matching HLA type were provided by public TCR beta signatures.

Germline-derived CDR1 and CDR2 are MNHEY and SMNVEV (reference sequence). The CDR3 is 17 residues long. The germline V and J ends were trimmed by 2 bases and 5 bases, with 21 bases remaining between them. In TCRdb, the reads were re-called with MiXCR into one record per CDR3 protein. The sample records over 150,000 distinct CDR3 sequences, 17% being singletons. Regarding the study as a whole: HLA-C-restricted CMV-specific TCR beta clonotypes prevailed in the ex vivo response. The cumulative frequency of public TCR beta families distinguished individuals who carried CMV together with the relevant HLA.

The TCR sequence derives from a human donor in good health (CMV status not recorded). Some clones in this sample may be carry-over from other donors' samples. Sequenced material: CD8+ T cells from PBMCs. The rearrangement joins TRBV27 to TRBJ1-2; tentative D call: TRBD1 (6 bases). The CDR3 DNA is TGTGCCAGCAGTTTAATAGGGGGGAAATCCCTCGATTATGGCTACACCTTC. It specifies CASSLIGGKSLDYGYTF.